This T cell receptor beta chain was recorded in a study of blood T cell repertoires in COVID-19. Assay: immunoSEQ multiplex PCR; the TCRdb copy retains only in-frame clones and omits some. The repertoire includes about 210,000 clones, about 86% of them detected once, and around 1.5% sits in the top ten. Sequenced sample: peripheral blood. This sequence originates from a young man with active or convalescent COVID-19.

The CDR3 protein is CASSLDEGAVAYTF. The CDR3 DNA reads as TGTGCCAGCAGCTTAGATGAGGGGGCGGTTGCCTACACCTTC. The gene calls are TRBV11-2 and TRBJ1-2; 7 nucleotides match TRBD1. Per germline, CDR1 SGHAT and CDR2 FQNNGV. With 0 bases clipped from V and 10 bases from J, the junction kept 8 bases outside the gene matches. The CDR3 runs to 14 residues.